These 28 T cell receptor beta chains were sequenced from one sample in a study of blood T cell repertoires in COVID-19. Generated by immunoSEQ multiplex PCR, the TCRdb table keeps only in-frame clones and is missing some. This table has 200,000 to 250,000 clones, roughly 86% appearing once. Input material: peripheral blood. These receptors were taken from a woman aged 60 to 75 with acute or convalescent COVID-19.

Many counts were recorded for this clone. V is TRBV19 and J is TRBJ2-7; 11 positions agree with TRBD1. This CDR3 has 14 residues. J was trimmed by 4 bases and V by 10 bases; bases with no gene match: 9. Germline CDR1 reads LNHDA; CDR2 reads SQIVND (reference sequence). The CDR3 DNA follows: TGTGCCACCCAGGGGACAGGGGGAATTTACGAGCAGTACTTC. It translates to CATQGTGGIYEQYF.

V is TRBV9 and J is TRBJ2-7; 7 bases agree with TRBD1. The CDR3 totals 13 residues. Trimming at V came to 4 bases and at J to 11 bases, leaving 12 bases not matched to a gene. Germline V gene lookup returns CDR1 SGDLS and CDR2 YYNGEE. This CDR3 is CASSTHPQGQEYF. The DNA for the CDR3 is TGTGCCAGCAGCACTCATCCACAGGGGCAGGAGTACTTC. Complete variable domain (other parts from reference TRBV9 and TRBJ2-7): DSGVTQTPKHLITATGQRVTLRCSPRSGDLSVYWYQQSLDQGLQFLIQYYNGEERAKGNILERFSAQQFPDLHSELNLSSLELGDSALYFCASSTHPQGQEYFGPGTRLTVT.

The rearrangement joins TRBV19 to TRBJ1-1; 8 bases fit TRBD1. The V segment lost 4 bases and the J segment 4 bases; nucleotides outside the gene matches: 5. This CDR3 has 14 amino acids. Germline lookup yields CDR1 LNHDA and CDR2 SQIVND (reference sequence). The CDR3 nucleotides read TGTGCCAGTAGTAGCCGACAGGGGTTCACTGAAGCTTTCTTT. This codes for CASSSRQGFTEAFF. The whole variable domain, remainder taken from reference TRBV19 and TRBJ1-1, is DGGITQSPKYLFRKEGQNVTLSCEQNLNHDAMYWYRQDPGQGLRLIYYSQIVNDFQKGDIAEGYSVSREKKESFPLTVTSAQKNPTAFYLCASSSRQGFTEAFFGQGTRLTVV.

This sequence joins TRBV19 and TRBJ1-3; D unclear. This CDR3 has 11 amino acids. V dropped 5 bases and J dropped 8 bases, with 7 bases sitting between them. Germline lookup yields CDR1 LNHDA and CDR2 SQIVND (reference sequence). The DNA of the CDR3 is TGTGCCAGTAGTTATGGCCACACCATATATTTT. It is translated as CASSYGHTIYF.

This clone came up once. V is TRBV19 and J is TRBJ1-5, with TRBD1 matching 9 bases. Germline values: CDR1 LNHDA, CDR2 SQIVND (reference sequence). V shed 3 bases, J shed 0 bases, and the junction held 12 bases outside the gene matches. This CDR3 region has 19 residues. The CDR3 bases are TGTGCCAGTAGTATCCGAACCGGGACAGGGAGGTATAGCAATCAGCCCCAGCATTTT. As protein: CASSIRTGTGRYSNQPQHF.

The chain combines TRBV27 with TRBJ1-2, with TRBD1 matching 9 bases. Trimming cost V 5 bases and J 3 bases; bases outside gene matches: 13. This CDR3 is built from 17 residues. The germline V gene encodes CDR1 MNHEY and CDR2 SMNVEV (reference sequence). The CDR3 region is CASSPNVQGARDYGYTF. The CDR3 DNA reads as TGTGCCAGCAGTCCGAATGTACAGGGGGCGCGGGACTATGGCTACACCTTC.

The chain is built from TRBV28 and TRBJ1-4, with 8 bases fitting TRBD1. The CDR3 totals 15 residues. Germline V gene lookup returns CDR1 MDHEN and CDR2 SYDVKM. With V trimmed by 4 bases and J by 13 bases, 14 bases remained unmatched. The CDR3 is CASSSPGTGMEGLFF. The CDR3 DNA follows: TGTGCCAGCAGTTCACCCGGGACAGGAATGGAGGGACTGTTTTTT.

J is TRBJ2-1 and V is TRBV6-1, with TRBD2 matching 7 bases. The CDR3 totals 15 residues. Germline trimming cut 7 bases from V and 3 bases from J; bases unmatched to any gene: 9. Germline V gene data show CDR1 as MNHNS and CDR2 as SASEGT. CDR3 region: CASIIDGGFYNEQFF. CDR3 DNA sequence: TGTGCCAGCATCATCGACGGGGGGTTCTACAATGAGCAGTTCTTC.

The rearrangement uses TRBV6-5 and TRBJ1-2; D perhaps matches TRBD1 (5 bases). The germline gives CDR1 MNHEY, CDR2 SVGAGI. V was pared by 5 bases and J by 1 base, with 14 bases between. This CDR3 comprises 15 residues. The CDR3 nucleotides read TGTGCCAGCAGTCTCACCCCACAGGTTAACTATGGCTACACCTTC. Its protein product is CASSLTPQVNYGYTF.

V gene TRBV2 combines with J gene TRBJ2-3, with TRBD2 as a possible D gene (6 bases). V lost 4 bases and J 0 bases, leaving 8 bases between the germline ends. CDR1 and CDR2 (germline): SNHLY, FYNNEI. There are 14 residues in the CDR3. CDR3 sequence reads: CASSAGTSTDTQYF. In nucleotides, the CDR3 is TGTGCCAGCAGTGCCGGGACTAGCACAGATACGCAGTATTTT. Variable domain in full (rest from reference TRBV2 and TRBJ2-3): EPEVTQTPSHQVTQMGQEVILRCVPISNHLYFYWYRQILGQKVEFLVSFYNNEISEKSEIFDDQFSVERPDGSNFTLKIRSTKLEDSAMYFCASSAGTSTDTQYFGPGTRLTVL.

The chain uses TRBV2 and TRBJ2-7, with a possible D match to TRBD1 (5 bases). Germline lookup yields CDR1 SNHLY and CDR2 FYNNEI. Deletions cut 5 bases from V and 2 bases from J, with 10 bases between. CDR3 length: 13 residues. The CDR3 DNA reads TGTGCCAGCAGTTTGACAGAAGCCTACGAGCAGTACTTC. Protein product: CASSLTEAYEQYF.

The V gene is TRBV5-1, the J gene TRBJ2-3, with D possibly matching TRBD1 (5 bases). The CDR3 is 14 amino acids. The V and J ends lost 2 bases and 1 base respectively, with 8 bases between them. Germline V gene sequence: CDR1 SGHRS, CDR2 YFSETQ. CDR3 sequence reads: CASSFAGRTDTQYF. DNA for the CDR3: TGCGCCAGCAGCTTCGCAGGGCGCACAGATACGCAGTATTTT.

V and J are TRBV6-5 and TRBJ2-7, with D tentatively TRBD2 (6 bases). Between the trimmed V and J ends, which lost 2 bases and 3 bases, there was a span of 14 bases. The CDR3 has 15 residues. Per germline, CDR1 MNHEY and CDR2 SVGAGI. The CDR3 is CASSYGDGGLYEQYF. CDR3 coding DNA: TGTGCCAGCAGTTACGGGGACGGGGGTCTCTACGAGCAGTACTTC.

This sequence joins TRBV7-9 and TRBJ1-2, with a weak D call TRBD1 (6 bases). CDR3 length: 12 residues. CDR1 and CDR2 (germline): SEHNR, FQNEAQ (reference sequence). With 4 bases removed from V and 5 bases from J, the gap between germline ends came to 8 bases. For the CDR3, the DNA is TGTGCCAGCAGCTCCGGACAGTATGGCTACACCTTC. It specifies CASSSGQYGYTF.

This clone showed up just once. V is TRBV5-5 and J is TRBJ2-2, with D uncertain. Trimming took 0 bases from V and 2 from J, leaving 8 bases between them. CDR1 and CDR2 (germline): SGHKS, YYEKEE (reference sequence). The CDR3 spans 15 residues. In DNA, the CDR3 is TGTGCCAGCAGCTTGGTGAGGCTCAACACCGGGGAGCTGTTTTTT. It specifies CASSLVRLNTGELFF.

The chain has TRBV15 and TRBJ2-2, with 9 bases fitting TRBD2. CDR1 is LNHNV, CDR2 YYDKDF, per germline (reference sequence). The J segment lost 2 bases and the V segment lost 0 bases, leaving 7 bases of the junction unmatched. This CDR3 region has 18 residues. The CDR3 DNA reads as TGTGCCACCAGCAGAGACCCCTATAGCGGGAGTAACACCGGGGAGCTGTTTTTT. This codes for CATSRDPYSGSNTGELFF.

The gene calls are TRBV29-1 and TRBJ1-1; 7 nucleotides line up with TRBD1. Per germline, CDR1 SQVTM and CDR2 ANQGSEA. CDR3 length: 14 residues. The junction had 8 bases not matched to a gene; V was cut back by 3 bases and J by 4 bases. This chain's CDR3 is CSVETGQVSTEAFF. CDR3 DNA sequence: TGCAGCGTTGAGACTGGACAGGTCAGCACTGAAGCTTTCTTT.

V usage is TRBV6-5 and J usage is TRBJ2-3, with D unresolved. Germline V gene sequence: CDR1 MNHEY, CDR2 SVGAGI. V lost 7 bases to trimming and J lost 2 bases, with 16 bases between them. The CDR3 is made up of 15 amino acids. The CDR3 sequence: CASIKTPVATDTQYF. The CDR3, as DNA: TGTGCCAGCATTAAGACACCGGTGGCCACAGATACGCAGTATTTT.

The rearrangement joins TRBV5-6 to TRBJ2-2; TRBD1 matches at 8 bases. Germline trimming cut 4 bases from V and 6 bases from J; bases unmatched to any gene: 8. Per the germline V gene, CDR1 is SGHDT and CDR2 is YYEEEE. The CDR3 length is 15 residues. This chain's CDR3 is CASSAWTGPPGELFF. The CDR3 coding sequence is TGTGCCAGCAGCGCGTGGACAGGGCCGCCCGGGGAGCTGTTTTTT.

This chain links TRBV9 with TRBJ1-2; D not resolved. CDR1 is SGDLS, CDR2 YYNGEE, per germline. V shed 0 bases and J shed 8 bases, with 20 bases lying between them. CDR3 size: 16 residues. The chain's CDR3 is CASSVANSYGSRGYTF. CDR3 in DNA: TGTGCCAGCAGCGTAGCTAATTCCTACGGGAGTAGGGGCTACACCTTC. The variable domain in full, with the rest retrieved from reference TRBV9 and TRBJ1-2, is DSGVTQTPKHLITATGQRVTLRCSPRSGDLSVYWYQQSLDQGLQFLIQYYNGEERAKGNILERFSAQQFPDLHSELNLSSLELGDSALYFCASSVANSYGSRGYTFGSGTRLTVV.

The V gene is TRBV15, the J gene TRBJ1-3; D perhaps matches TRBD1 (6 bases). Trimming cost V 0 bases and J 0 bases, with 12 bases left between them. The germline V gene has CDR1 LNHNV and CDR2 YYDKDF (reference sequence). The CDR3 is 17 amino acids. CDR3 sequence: CATSREDRMISGNTIYF. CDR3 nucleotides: TGTGCCACCAGCAGAGAAGACAGGATGATCTCTGGAAACACCATATATTTT. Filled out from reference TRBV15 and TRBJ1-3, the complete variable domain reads DAMVIQNPRYQVTQFGKPVTLSCSQTLNHNVMYWYQQKSSQAPKLLFHYYDKDFNNEADTPDNFQSRRPNTSFCFLDIRSPGLGDTAMYLCATSREDRMISGNTIYFGEGSWLTVV.

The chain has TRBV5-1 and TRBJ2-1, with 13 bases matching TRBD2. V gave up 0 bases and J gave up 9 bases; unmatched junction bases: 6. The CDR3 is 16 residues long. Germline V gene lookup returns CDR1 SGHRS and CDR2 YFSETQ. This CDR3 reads CASSLVTSGGPGEQFF. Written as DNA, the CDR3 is TGCGCCAGCAGCTTGGTGACTAGCGGGGGGCCGGGTGAGCAGTTCTTC.

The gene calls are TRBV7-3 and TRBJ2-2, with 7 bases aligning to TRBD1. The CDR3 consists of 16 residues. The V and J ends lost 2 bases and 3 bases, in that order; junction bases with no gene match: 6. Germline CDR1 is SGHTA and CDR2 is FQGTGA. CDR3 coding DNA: TGTGCCAGCAGCTTAGGGCCAGACAGGGACACCGGGGAGCTGTTTTTT. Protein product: CASSLGPDRDTGELFF.

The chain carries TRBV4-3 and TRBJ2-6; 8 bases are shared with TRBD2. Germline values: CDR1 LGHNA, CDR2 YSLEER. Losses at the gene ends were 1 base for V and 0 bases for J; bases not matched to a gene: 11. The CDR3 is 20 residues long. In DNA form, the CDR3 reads TGCGCCAGCAGCCAAGTCCTAGCGGGTAGTCCTGGCTCTGGGGCCAACGTCCTGACTTTC. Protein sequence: CASSQVLAGSPGSGANVLTF.

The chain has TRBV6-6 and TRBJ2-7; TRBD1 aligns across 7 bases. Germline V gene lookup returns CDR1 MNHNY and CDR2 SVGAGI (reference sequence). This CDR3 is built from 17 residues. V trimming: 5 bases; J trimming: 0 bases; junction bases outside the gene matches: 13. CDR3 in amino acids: CASSRELGDRSSYEQYF. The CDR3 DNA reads TGTGCCAGCAGTCGAGAATTAGGGGACAGAAGCTCCTACGAGCAGTACTTC.

Here the CDR3 reads CAWSVGGGGSPLHF. In DNA form, the CDR3 reads TGTGCCTGGAGTGTAGGCGGGGGGGGTTCACCCCTCCACTTT. The chain joins TRBV30 to TRBJ1-6, with a tentative D call TRBD1 (5 bases). The CDR3 totals 14 residues. With 0 bases removed from V and 9 bases from J, the gap between germline ends came to 12 bases. Germline V CDR1 and CDR2: GTSNPN, SVGIG (reference sequence).

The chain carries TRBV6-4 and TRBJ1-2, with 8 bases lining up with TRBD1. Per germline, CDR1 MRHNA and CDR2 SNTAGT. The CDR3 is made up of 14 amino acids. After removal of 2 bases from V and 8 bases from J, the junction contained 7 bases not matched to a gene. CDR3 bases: TGTGCCAGCAGTGACGGGACAGGAGCAGGAGGCTACACCTTC. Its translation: CASSDGTGAGGYTF.

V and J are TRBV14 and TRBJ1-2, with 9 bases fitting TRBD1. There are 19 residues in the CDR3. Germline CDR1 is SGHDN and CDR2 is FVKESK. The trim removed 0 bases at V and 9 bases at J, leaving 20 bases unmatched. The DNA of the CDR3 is TGTGCCAGCAGCCAAGAGAACTACAGGGGGCGAGGAGTTAATGTTAGCTACACCTTC. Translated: CASSQENYRGRGVNVSYTF.